The source of this TCR beta chain is a study of spatial heterogeneity in lung cancer. In the study overall: The average count in raw reads for each unique TCR and UMI combination exceeded 8.5 appearances.

About this clonotype: One base away lies a much larger clone, so this may be a sequencing read error. This CDR3 is missing its conserved last phenylalanine or tryptophan, likely due to a read error.

Sample time point: sample taken at primary tumor resection. The donor population consisted of about 75 patients with untreated, early-stage non-small cell lung cancer. In each case, whole RNA from tumor, nontumor lung or frozen PBMC was sequenced unsorted. The germline V gene has CDR1 SGDLS and CDR2 YYNGEE. With V trimmed by 5 bases and J by 2 bases, 11 bases remained unmatched. The CDR3 has 18 residues. Each molecule of TCR cDNA was tagged with one unique molecular identifier. TCRdb reanalysed the 5' RACE reads using MiXCR and keeps one entry per CDR3 protein. The sample holds thousands of distinct CDR3 sequences; just under 2% are singletons and the top ten take 18%.

The chain recombines TRBV9 with TRBJ2-5; 14 bases are a match to TRBD2. Sequencing used normal lung tissue next to the tumor, obtained at surgery. This TCR came from a male donor with early-stage non-small cell lung cancer. The CDR3 reads CASSTGTSGGSGQETQYS. Written as DNA, the CDR3 is TGTGCCAGCAGTACCGGGACTAGCGGGGGTAGCGGGCAAGAGACCCAGTACTCC.